Sequencing of this T cell receptor (beta chain) was carried out in a study of T cell changes during pregnancy in multiple sclerosis. The data were produced by immunoSEQ multiplex PCR, yet TCRdb's version contains in-frame clones alone and is incomplete. The repertoire has 25,000 to 35,000 clones, almost 90% of them found once; the top ten carry 0.6% to 0.8%. Per germline, CDR1 LGHNA and CDR2 YSLEER. Trimming took off 1 base at V and 7 bases at J, with 17 bases between the two ends. This CDR3 region has 15 residues. The chain recombines TRBV4-3 with TRBJ2-7; tentatively, D is TRBD2 (6 bases). This receptor was taken from a female donor in good health, enrolled as a control in a pregnancy study. Sequences were derived from CD4+ T cells from peripheral blood mononuclear cells, sampled in the first trimester of pregnancy. CDR3 in amino acids: CASSQGGTGIREQYF. In nucleotides, the CDR3 is TGCGCCAGCAGCCAAGGCGGGACGGGGATTCGGGAGCAGTACTTC.